This TCR beta chain was documented in a study of OX40 agonist ivuxolimab in advanced cancers. Data came from immunoSEQ multiplex PCR; TCRdb stores just in-frame clones and leaves some out. The sample lists some 80,000 clones; nearly 95% were seen once. The CDR3 is made up of 12 amino acids. V lost 3 bases and J lost 5, with 6 bases in between. Germline V gives CDR1 LNHDA, CDR2 SQIVND (reference sequence). The origin of this receptor is an adult with an advanced solid tumor such as melanoma, head and neck, liver or kidney cancer. Sequencing used CD4+ or CD8+ T cells sorted from blood, obtained in a trial of the OX40 agonist ivuxolimab. This chain links TRBV19 with TRBJ2-3; D gene unclear. The CDR3 sequence: CASSIGLDTQYF. Here the CDR3 DNA reads TGTGCCAGTAGTATTGGGTTAGATACGCAGTATTTT.